This T cell receptor (beta chain) was recorded in a study of response to subunit inactivated influenza vaccine. TCRdb reanalysed the RT-PCR reads using MiXCR and keeps one entry per CDR3 protein. Counted here are roughly 540,000 distinct CDR3 sequences, roughly 23% occurring once; the ten biggest clones make up about 3%. This sample was also put to use in a study of T cells expressing NK-cell markers. This second report adds: It was by 5'RACE template switching with UMIs that TCR beta cDNA was made.

The receptor comes from a man between 45 and 60 years old who received an inactivated influenza vaccine. The material sequenced was CD4+ T cells sorted from PBMCs, taken roughly 13 days after vaccination.

CDR3 residues: CASLRTARNEQFF. CDR3 nucleotide sequence: TGTGCCAGCCTCCGGACTGCTCGCAATGAGCAGTTCTTC. The V call is TRBV12-3 or TRBV12-4, the J call TRBJ2-1; D might be TRBD2 (5 bases). The CDR3 consists of 13 residues. V gave up 8 bases and J gave up 6 bases, with 14 bases separating them.